The next 16 T cell receptor beta chains were all read from a single sample in a study of T-cell reconstitution after alpha-beta-depleted transplantation in children. The TCRbeta library incorporated unique molecular identifiers. TCRdb reprocessed the PCR reads with MiXCR, giving one entry per CDR3 protein. The profile shows 600,000 to 800,000 distinct CDR3 sequences, 13% of them singletons. The sequenced sample was PBMCs, obtained before TCRalphabeta/CD19-depleted stem cell transplant. These receptors all stem from a girl aged 2 to 10 with congenital amegakaryocytic thrombocytopenia, due to receive a stem cell transplant.

This clonotype was seen at least ten times. The V call is TRBV20-1, the J call TRBJ1-5; D might be TRBD1 (6 bases). Germline CDR1 reads DFQATT; CDR2 reads SNEGSKA (reference sequence). The V gene lost 3 bases and the J gene lost 2 bases, with 14 bases spanning the gap. CDR3 length: 15 residues. CDR3 in amino acids: CSARSRGRGNQPQHF. CDR3 in DNA: TGCAGTGCTAGGAGCAGGGGTAGGGGCAATCAGCCCCAGCATTTT.

The rearrangement uses TRBV12-3 or TRBV12-4 and TRBJ2-1; 13 nucleotides line up with TRBD2. The CDR3 length is 19 residues. V dropped 2 bases and J dropped 1; count of bases not matched to a gene: 8. The CDR3 DNA reads as TGTGCCAGCAGTTTAAGGGGACTAGCGGGACCGAAATCCTACAATGAGCAGTTCTTC. It yields the protein CASSLRGLAGPKSYNEQFF.

The chain combines TRBV28 with TRBJ2-4, with D maybe TRBD2 (6 bases). V was pared by 5 bases and J by 2 bases, with 16 bases between. CDR3 size: 16 residues. Germline V gene lookup returns CDR1 MDHEN and CDR2 SYDVKM. The CDR3 nucleotides read TGTGCCAGCAGTACAGCCCCACTAGCTACCAAAAACATTCAGTACTTC. Encoded protein: CASSTAPLATKNIQYF.

This clonotype has ten or more counts. The gene calls are TRBV6-5 and TRBJ1-1, with D possibly TRBD1 on 6 matching bases. V dropped 1 base and J dropped 8 bases, with 11 bases sitting between them. The CDR3 contains 13 residues. The V gene's germline CDR1 is MNHEY and CDR2 SVGAGI. CDR3 sequence reads: CASSYFRGYEAFF. The CDR3 bases are TGTGCCAGCAGTTACTTCAGGGGTTACGAAGCTTTCTTT.

The chain couples TRBV5-6 to TRBJ2-1; TRBD2 might be the D (6 bases). The length of the CDR3 is 13 residues. V lost 2 bases and J lost 10, with 13 bases in between. The germline gives CDR1 SGHDT, CDR2 YYEEEE. The CDR3 loop is CASSFPSGQEQFF. For the CDR3, the DNA is TGTGCCAGCAGCTTCCCCAGCGGGCAAGAGCAGTTCTTC.

This clonotype was seen only once. The V call is TRBV5-1, the J call TRBJ2-1; a weak D match, TRBD1 (6 bases). Trimming shortened V by 5 bases and J by 0 bases, and 12 bases separated the two germline ends. Germline V CDR1 and CDR2: SGHRS, YFSETQ. The CDR3 has 15 residues. The CDR3 nucleotides read TGCGCCAGCAGGGTCCTGACAGGCTCCTACAATGAGCAGTTCTTC. This translates into CASRVLTGSYNEQFF.

The rearrangement links TRBV19 to TRBJ2-7; 10 nucleotides agree with TRBD2. CDR3 size: 14 residues. Trimming removed 6 bases from V and 5 bases from J; junction bases left unmatched: 7. The germline gives CDR1 LNHDA, CDR2 SQIVND (reference sequence). In DNA, the CDR3 is TGTGCCAGTAGCCTAGCGGGAGCTAACCACGAGCAGTACTTC. It encodes CASSLAGANHEQYF.

This clonotype was found many times. This sequence joins TRBV29-1 and TRBJ2-5; D is undetermined. The CDR3 has 14 residues. The germline V and J ends were trimmed by 3 bases and 2 bases, with 13 bases remaining between them. Germline V gene data show CDR1 as SQVTM and CDR2 as ANQGSEA. The CDR3 loop reads CSVDFLMGQETQYF. Here the CDR3 DNA reads TGCAGCGTTGATTTCCTAATGGGGCAAGAGACCCAGTACTTC. Full variable domain (remainder filled in from reference TRBV29-1 and TRBJ2-5): SAVISQKPSRDICQRGTSLTIQCQVDSQVTMMFWYRQQPGQSLTLIATANQGSEATYESGFVIDKFPISRPNLTFSTLTVSNMSPEDSSIYLCSVDFLMGQETQYFGPGTRLLVL.

This clonotype was observed at least ten times. The rearrangement uses TRBV5-1 and TRBJ2-4, with 9 bases matching TRBD1. This CDR3 contains 18 residues. Per the germline V gene, CDR1 is SGHRS and CDR2 is YFSETQ. J gave up 1 base and V 1 base, and 9 bases lay outside the gene matches. In DNA form, the CDR3 reads TGCGCCAGCAGCTTGCCTCGACAGGGGGATGTGGCCAAAAACATTCAGTACTTC. Residues: CASSLPRQGDVAKNIQYF.

In regard to this clonotype: This could be a read error, since a much larger clone is one nucleotide away. The chain links TRBV29-1 to TRBJ2-1, with TRBD2 matching 8 bases. This CDR3 has 14 amino acids. Trimming at V came to 4 bases and at J to 9 bases, leaving 11 bases not matched to a gene. Germline V gives CDR1 SQVTM, CDR2 ANQGSEA. This chain's CDR3 is CSVGPTGGPGEQFF. The DNA for the CDR3 is TGCAGCGTTGGACCCACGGGAGGGCCTGGTGAGCAGTTCTTC.

This clonotype appeared a few times. An end of the junction does not agree with germline; a read error may underlie this. The rearrangement links TRBV6-5 to TRBJ2-5; 9 positions agree with TRBD2. CDR3 length: 17 residues. The germline CDR1 and CDR2 sequences are MNHEY and SVGAGI. The CDR3 coding sequence is TGTGCCAGCAGTAACTCCGGGACTAGCAGGCACCAAGAGACCCAGTACTTC. It translates to CASSNSGTSRHQETQYF.

The genes are TRBV20-1 and TRBJ2-3, with 11 bases that match TRBD2. V lost 4 bases and J lost 0; bases outside the gene matches: 15. Germline CDR1 reads DFQATT; CDR2 reads SNEGSKA (reference sequence). The CDR3 runs 19 residues. CDR3 residues: CSANPNALLAGASTDTQYF. CDR3 nucleotide sequence: TGCAGTGCTAACCCCAATGCCTTACTAGCGGGAGCTAGCACAGATACGCAGTATTTT.

This clonotype was seen many times. The J gene is TRBJ2-2, the V gene TRBV5-1, with D perhaps being TRBD1 or TRBD2 (6 bases each). This CDR3 is built from 15 residues. Germline V gives CDR1 SGHRS, CDR2 YFSETQ. Trimming pared 2 bases from V and 0 bases from J, leaving 8 bases between. The chain's CDR3 is CASSFGGPNTGELFF. The CDR3 coding sequence is TGCGCCAGCAGCTTCGGGGGCCCGAACACCGGGGAGCTGTTTTTT. Filled out from reference TRBV5-1 and TRBJ2-2, the complete variable domain reads KAGVTQTPRYLIKTRGQQVTLSCSPISGHRSVSWYQQTPGQGLQFLFEYFSETQRNKGNFPGRFSGRQFSNSRSEMNVSTLELGDSALYLCASSFGGPNTGELFFGEGSRLTVL.

The chain uses TRBV10-2 and TRBJ2-1; the match to TRBD2 covers 14 bases. J was trimmed by 12 bases and V by 11 bases; bases with no gene match: 9. This CDR3 has 13 amino acids. Germline assignment: CDR1 WSHSY and CDR2 SAAADI. The CDR3: CAGGTSGSVVQFF. CDR3 DNA sequence: TGCGCCGGAGGGACTAGCGGGAGTGTCGTGCAGTTCTTC.

Of note for this clonotype: This may stem from a read error, because a much larger clone lies one nucleotide away. The CDR3 region has the DNA TGCGCCAGCAGCTCCAGGGATACCGGGGAGCCGTTTTTT. Encoded protein: CASSSRDTGEPFF. V usage is TRBV5-1 and J usage is TRBJ2-2; D is tentatively TRBD1 or TRBD2 (5 bases each). CDR3 length: 13 amino acids. Germline values: CDR1 SGHRS, CDR2 YFSETQ.

This chain uses TRBV30 with TRBJ2-7; a possible D gene is TRBD2 (6 bases). The CDR3 has 14 residues. V was pared by 2 bases and J by 0 bases, with 11 bases between. The germline gives CDR1 GTSNPN, CDR2 SVGIG (reference sequence). This chain's CDR3 is CAWSLGGSSYEQYF. The CDR3 DNA sequence: TGTGCCTGGAGTCTTGGGGGGAGCTCCTACGAGCAGTACTTC.